Below, one T cell receptor beta chain is given with its context. The data stem from a study of tumour-infiltrating T cells in Burkitt lymphoma. The overall study: Overall and progression-free survival were predicted by productive clonality.

The data were produced by immunoSEQ multiplex PCR, yet TCRdb's version contains in-frame clones alone and is incomplete. The top ten hold about 13% of the sample, which has about 2,800 clones, about 77% seen once. With 7 bases removed from V and 7 bases from J, the gap between germline ends came to 14 bases. Germline CDR1 reads SNHLY; CDR2 reads FYNNEI. The CDR3 sequence is 13 residues long. The receptor comes from a human donor with diffuse large B-cell lymphoma. V gene TRBV2 combines with J gene TRBJ2-1; TRBD2 is a possible D gene (5 bases). Material for sequencing was tumor tissue. The CDR3 DNA reads TGTGCCAGCACCGGGGTCGAGCGGAATGAGCAGTTCTTC. Its protein is CASTGVERNEQFF.